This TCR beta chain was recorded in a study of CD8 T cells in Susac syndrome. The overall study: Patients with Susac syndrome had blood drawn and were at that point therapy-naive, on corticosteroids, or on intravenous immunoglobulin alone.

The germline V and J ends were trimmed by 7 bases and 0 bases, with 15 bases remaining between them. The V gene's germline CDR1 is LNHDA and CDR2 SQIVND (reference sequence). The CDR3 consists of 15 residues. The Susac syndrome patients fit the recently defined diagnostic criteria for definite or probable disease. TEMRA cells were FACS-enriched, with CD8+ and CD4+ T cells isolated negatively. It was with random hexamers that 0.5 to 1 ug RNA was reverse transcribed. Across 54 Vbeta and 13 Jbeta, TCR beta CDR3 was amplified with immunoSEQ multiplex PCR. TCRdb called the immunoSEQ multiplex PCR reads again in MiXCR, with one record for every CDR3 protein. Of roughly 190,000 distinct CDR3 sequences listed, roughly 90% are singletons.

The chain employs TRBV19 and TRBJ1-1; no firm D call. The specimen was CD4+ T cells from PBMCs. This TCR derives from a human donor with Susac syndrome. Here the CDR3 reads CASTPGLGLNTEAFF. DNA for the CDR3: TGTGCCAGTACCCCAGGACTTGGGTTGAACACTGAAGCTTTCTTT.